The source of this TCR beta chain is a study of blood T cell repertoires in COVID-19. This CDR3 has 14 amino acids. The V and J ends lost 5 bases and 11 bases, in that order; junction bases with no gene match: 10. Germline V gene data show CDR1 as SEHNR and CDR2 as FQNEAQ (reference sequence). Per the authors' pipeline: How many nucleated cells were present was estimated from reference gene primer amplification. The data were produced by immunoSEQ multiplex PCR, yet TCRdb's version contains in-frame clones alone and is incomplete. Clone size and the V and J calls come from that table; the DNA yielded D and trimming. The sample gives some 130,000 clones, 65% to 85% of which show up once; about 18% is in the top ten.

The sequence was collected from a woman at least 80 years old with acute or convalescent COVID-19. The rearrangement uses TRBV7-9 and TRBJ1-1; 11 nucleotides match TRBD1. Source material: peripheral blood. The CDR3 sequence is CASSPGGTGGDAFF. CDR3 nucleotide sequence: TGTGCCAGCAGCCCAGGTGGGACAGGGGGGGATGCTTTCTTT.